A single TCR beta chain is shown here with its context. This clonotype was seen more than once but under ten times. This clone's antigen is unknown. No quality values exist for individual bases; no much larger clone is one base distant. V gives up 0 bases and J gives up 3 bases, and the segment between their germline ends measures 18 bases. CDR3 length: 16 amino acids, cysteine to phenylalanine. Just CDR3 DNA is preserved here, 48 bases in frame from base 1. CDR1 and CDR2 were assigned from the germline V gene (reference sequence) as DFQATT and SNEGSKA. The protocol used for the library was multiplex PCR. Sequencing took place on an Illumina HiSeq 4000. iRepertoire HTBI primers and Arm-PCR amplification of CDR3 regions were used to construct TCR beta libraries. Before sequencing, the PCR products went through gel purification. As for the original processing: A total of 62 TRBV and about 13 TRBJ segments were identified across samples and were used for gene usage analysis of CDR3 amino acid clonotypes. COPE and FqMerger were used to merge the filtered high-quality paired reads into contigs. Contigs were aligned with BLAST to IMGT TRBV, TRBD and TRBJ reference genes, and CDR3 was defined per IMGT. Highly expanded clones were defined as clonotypes with a frequency above 0.1%. Shannon entropy served as the measure of repertoire diversity, while the Gini coefficient captured V-J evenness. Clonotypes shared by more than one individual were considered public. TCRdb's own reprocessing of the public reads used fastp at Q25 and MiXCR and kept productive beta chains. Entries are consolidated by CDR3 protein sequence, retaining the most common genes and DNA. The V and J calls were not made by the authors but by TCRdb's processing. The table for this sample lists about 560,000 distinct CDR3 sequences; about 16% of them were counted only once. In total, the top ten clones hold approximately 12% of the sample.

Read against the paper, the sample's time point label means: newly diagnosed GD, antithyroid drugs for less than 3 months. For both TCR sequencing and RNA sequencing, RNA was extracted from PBMCs using TRIzol. The diagnosis of Graves' disease followed American Thyroid Association guidelines. Patients for the study were recruited at an endocrinology department in Xi'an, China. From each patient, about 9 milliliters of peripheral blood was collected into an EDTA anticoagulant tube. Ficoll Paque Plus density gradient separation was used to isolate PBMCs, and no further T cell sorting was performed. An Agilent 2100 Bioanalyzer and agarose gel were used to check RNA quality, while a NanoDrop 2000 measured RNA concentration. The data stem from a study of regulatory T cells in long-lasting Graves disease (dated by TCRdb to about 2021). In terms of the full investigation: Antithyroid drugs had been taken for less than 3 months by newly diagnosed Graves' disease patients. Patients with persistent Graves' disease were compared with patients with newly diagnosed Graves' disease using TCR sequencing and RNA sequencing of peripheral blood. The study was conducted in China and was registered as a clinical trial. TCR sequencing covered some 13 persistent and around 20 newly diagnosed Graves' disease patients, approximately 33 samples in total. What the authors observed across the whole study: The authors noted that the small sample size was a limitation that may lower accuracy. Persistent patients shared more public clonotypes among themselves (around 2,500) than newly diagnosed patients did (over 900). TRBV28, TRBJ1-2 and TRBJ2-5 were preferentially used in persistent disease, while TRBV20-1 and TRBJ2-1 were favored in newly diagnosed disease. Lower TCR Shannon entropy and fewer highly expanded clones were observed in persistent Graves' disease patients than in newly diagnosed patients, which suggested clonal expansion. Only peripheral blood was studied, because thyroid tissue, the primary lesion, was inaccessible. Sequencing and analysis were limited to the TCR beta chain.

This same sample was also taken into another study, of T cells in Graves' hyperthyroidism and ophthalmopathy. From that second study: A patient counted as having stable Graves' hyperthyroidism if no progression to ophthalmopathy occurred over 18 months of follow-up. Hyperthyroidism patients were aged 18 to 65 years and newly diagnosed, with disease duration of less than 2 months. Patients with uncontrolled infections, other autoimmune diseases, pregnancy or lactation were excluded. Diagnoses relied on clinical symptoms, serum thyroxine and TRAb, thyroid ultrasound and orbital computed tomography. For the first round of RT-PCR on the TCR CDR3, the HTBI primer set was used together with the Qiagen OneStep RT-PCR kit. Most expanded thyroid clonotypes (frequency above 0.001) were also found in blood, which suggests that blood repertoires may mirror thyroid immune responses. A 13 V-J signature model separated ophthalmopathy from stable hyperthyroidism, with around 88% sensitivity and 81.08% specificity in cross-validation and 80%/75% in testing. In validation, the model predicted progression to ophthalmopathy with over 60% sensitivity and approximately 72% specificity, a median of approximately 6.7 months before onset. To identify TCR V-J signatures that set the groups apart, the researchers used a discovery cohort of about a hundred patients, made up of around 40 with Graves' ophthalmopathy and 57 with stable Graves' hyperthyroidism. Prospective prediction of ophthalmopathy was tested in an independent validation cohort of 18 to 20 hyperthyroidism patients and some 17 patients who later progressed to ophthalmopathy. The approximately 95 discovery patients were divided at random into training and test sets in a 7:3 ratio. In roughly six Graves' hyperthyroidism patients, the study also compared T-cell repertoires from thyroid tissue with T-cell repertoires from blood. After blood sampling, hyperthyroidism patients were treated with methimazole at a starting dose of 30 mg daily, and ophthalmopathy patients were treated with high-dose intravenous methylprednisolone. Libraries were constructed in a second round of multiplex PCR, after which size selection and purification were carried out. Sequencing of the libraries was done on an Illumina HiSeq2000 using paired-end 100 bp reads. Raw data were processed with SOAPnuke, discarding reads with adapters, uncalled bases, mean Phred below 15, or no exact constant-primer or identifier match. COPE v1.2.5 was used to merge high-quality paired reads, and clonotypes were defined as unique nucleotide sequences. MiTCR v1.1 was used to align the clonotypes against IMGT TRBV, TRBD and TRBJ reference segments. The analysis was restricted to V-J combinations with a frequency above 0.0001, which together covered around 99% of the repertoires. A TCS score was defined as the ratio of F50 (clonal expansion) to E x V (chaos), with BLOSUM62-based TCRdist applied between CDR3 peptides within each V-J. Welch's t-statistics and random forest reduced fewer than 550 V-J features to about 13, which were used in a naive Bayes classifier (R e1071). No statistical method was used to set the sample size in advance, and investigators knew the group allocation. TCR Vbeta CDR3 sequencing of 120 to 150 peripheral blood samples (under 45 ophthalmopathy, 75 to 85 hyperthyroidism and some 17 progressor patients) is reported in the paper.

In this chain, TRBV20-1 is recombined with TRBJ2-7, with the D segment identity uncertain. The specimen was peripheral blood mononuclear cells (PBMCs), collected at new diagnosis, from a patient treated with antithyroid drugs. The TCR sequence derives from a young man with Graves disease. Donor details come from another sample of the same person, matched by shared clones. The DNA sequence is given as TGCAGTGCTAGAGATATAACCCCCGTGGTGAGCTACGAGCAGTACTTC. It is translated as CSARDITPVVSYEQYF.